The 17 T cell receptor beta chains in this list originate from one sample, sequenced in a study of cytomegalovirus exposure and HLA in healthy donors. PCR amplification relied on 60 Vbeta primers (plus 13 Jbeta primers). TCRdb keeps only in-frame clones here, not all; method: immunoSEQ multiplex PCR. In the table there are 200,000 or so clones, 75% to 85% of which are singletons. Sequenced: PBMCs. These receptors all come from a girl between 10 and 17 years old in good health and CMV-seronegative.

The chain has TRBV7-8 and TRBJ2-1, with a possible D match to TRBD2 (5 bases). Per germline, CDR1 SGHVS and CDR2 FQNEAQ. There are 15 residues in the CDR3. The V end was cut by 1 base, the J end by 6 bases, with 13 bases between. DNA for the CDR3: TGTGCCAGCAGCTTAGATCGGGGATTGGGCAATGAGCAGTTCTTC. Translating it yields CASSLDRGLGNEQFF.

The chain links TRBV28 to TRBJ1-3; 7 bases map to TRBD1. This CDR3 spans 15 amino acids. CDR1 MDHEN and CDR2 SYDVKM come from the germline V gene. The ends lost 7 bases at V and 0 bases at J; junction bases unmatched: 6. For the CDR3, the DNA is TGTGCCAGCACCTGGGGGACAGACTCTGGAAACACCATATATTTT. This sequence encodes CASTWGTDSGNTIYF.

The CDR3: CSASGRAGGSKVNEQFF. The CDR3 DNA sequence: TGCAGCGCTAGCGGGAGGGCCGGGGGGTCAAAAGTGAATGAGCAGTTCTTC. This chain links TRBV29-1 with TRBJ2-1, with 12 bases identical to TRBD2. The V and J ends lost 7 bases and 7 bases, in that order; junction bases with no gene match: 17. Germline V gene data show CDR1 as SQVTM and CDR2 as ANQGSEA. CDR3 size: 17 residues.

The chain carries TRBV30 and TRBJ1-2; D is possibly TRBD1 (6 bases). From germline, CDR1 is GTSNPN and CDR2 SVGIG (reference sequence). V lost 1 base and J lost 4, with 13 bases in between. This CDR3 is 14 amino acids long. CDR3 protein: CAWSGPGTSYGYTF. In DNA, the CDR3 is TGTGCCTGGAGTGGTCCCGGGACAAGCTATGGCTACACCTTC.

This clone was counted once. The rearrangement links TRBV6-5 to TRBJ1-1, with 7 nucleotides matching TRBD1. The CDR3 contains 15 residues. Looked up from germline, CDR1 is MNHEY and CDR2 is SVGAGI. With V trimmed by 0 bases and J by 4 bases, 5 bases remained unmatched. The CDR3: CASSYSRTGTTEAFF. CDR3 bases: TGTGCCAGCAGTTACTCGAGGACAGGAACCACTGAAGCTTTCTTT.

The chain is built from TRBV27 and TRBJ2-7; D may be TRBD2 (5 bases). This CDR3 is built from 13 residues. Germline V gives CDR1 MNHEY, CDR2 SMNVEV (reference sequence). Trimming shortened V by 2 bases and J by 1 base, and 6 bases separated the two germline ends. The CDR3 spells CASSLRGSYEQYF. CDR3 bases: TGTGCCAGCAGTTTACGGGGTTCCTACGAGCAGTACTTC.

The V call is TRBV5-1, the J call TRBJ2-7; D remains unclear. The germline CDR1 and CDR2 sequences are SGHRS and YFSETQ. This CDR3 has 15 residues. V was shortened by 6 bases and J by 2 bases, with 18 bases between the two germline ends. The CDR3 region has the DNA TGCGCCAGCACTTTCTCTCCGGCAGCGACCTACGAGCAGTACTTC. Protein product: CASTFSPAATYEQYF. The variable domain in full, with the rest retrieved from reference TRBV5-1 and TRBJ2-7, is KAGVTQTPRYLIKTRGQQVTLSCSPISGHRSVSWYQQTPGQGLQFLFEYFSETQRNKGNFPGRFSGRQFSNSRSEMNVSTLELGDSALYLCASTFSPAATYEQYFGPGTRLTVT.

The V and J genes are TRBV7-9 and TRBJ1-2; D is uncertain. The CDR3 length is 12 residues. V was clipped by 5 bases and J by 5 bases, with 9 bases between them. Germline CDR1 reads SEHNR; CDR2 reads FQNEAQ (reference sequence). CDR3 loop: CASSPGYYGYTF. DNA of the CDR3: TGTGCCAGCAGCCCGGGGTATTATGGCTACACCTTC.

The V call is TRBV2, the J call TRBJ2-1, with 15 bases fitting TRBD2. This CDR3 spans 14 amino acids. With V trimmed by 6 bases and J by 7 bases, 1 base remained unmatched. The germline CDR1 and CDR2 sequences are SNHLY and FYNNEI. For the CDR3, the DNA is TGTGCCAGCAGCGGGACTAGCGGGGGGAATGAGCAGTTCTTC. Encoded protein: CASSGTSGGNEQFF.

The rearrangement links TRBV18 to TRBJ1-4; 7 positions match TRBD1. The CDR3 covers 19 residues. The germline V gene encodes CDR1 KGHSH and CDR2 LQKENI. The V gene end was trimmed by 3 bases and the J gene end by 0 bases; junction bases not matched to a gene: 13. For the CDR3, the DNA is TGTGCCAGCTCACCTTTACAGGGGTATCTTGATCCAACTAATGAAAAACTGTTTTTT. Amino acids: CASSPLQGYLDPTNEKLFF.

The J gene is TRBJ2-1, the V gene TRBV7-3, with 12 positions matching TRBD2. The germline V gene encodes CDR1 SGHTA and CDR2 FQGTGA. Trimming took 5 bases from V and 8 from J; bases not matched to a gene: 7. This CDR3 has 15 amino acids. For the CDR3, the DNA is TGTGCCAGCAGCCCTAGCGGGGGGGCCATCCATGAGCAGTTCTTC. Amino acids: CASSPSGGAIHEQFF.

The chain has TRBV5-1 and TRBJ2-1, with D perhaps TRBD2 (5 bases). V lost 4 bases and J lost 5, with 22 bases in between. CDR3 length equals 17 residues. CDR1 is SGHRS and CDR2 is YFSETQ in the germline V gene. The CDR3 loop is CASSPSSLAVKDNEQFF. The CDR3 bases are TGCGCCAGCAGCCCAAGCTCCCTAGCAGTTAAGGACAATGAGCAGTTCTTC. Complete variable domain (other parts from reference TRBV5-1 and TRBJ2-1): KAGVTQTPRYLIKTRGQQVTLSCSPISGHRSVSWYQQTPGQGLQFLFEYFSETQRNKGNFPGRFSGRQFSNSRSEMNVSTLELGDSALYLCASSPSSLAVKDNEQFFGPGTRLTVL.

The chain combines TRBV28 with TRBJ1-1; 11 nucleotides line up with TRBD1. The CDR3 is 19 residues long. Germline V gene lookup returns CDR1 MDHEN and CDR2 SYDVKM. V trimming: 3 bases; J trimming: 10 bases; junction bases outside the gene matches: 22. CDR3 protein: CASSFTPVDRGRRGRAAFF. CDR3 nucleotide sequence: TGTGCCAGCAGTTTCACGCCCGTGGACAGGGGGCGCCGCGGACGCGCAGCTTTCTTT.

The chain employs TRBV9 and TRBJ2-1; a weak D match, TRBD2 (7 bases). The CDR3 spans 13 residues. V gave up 1 base and J gave up 10 bases, with 12 bases separating them. The germline CDR1 and CDR2 sequences are SGDLS and YYNGEE. CDR3 coding DNA: TGTGCCAGCAGCGTATCGGGGGGCGAGGAGCAGTTCTTC. It codes for CASSVSGGEEQFF.

CDR3 DNA: TGCGCCAGCAGCCACATAAGGGGGGGACGCGAGCAGTACTTC. Amino acid sequence: CASSHIRGGREQYF. This chain links TRBV4-1 with TRBJ2-7, with D perhaps matching TRBD2 (7 bases). This CDR3 is built from 14 residues. From germline, CDR1 is MGHRA and CDR2 YSYEKL. V lost 3 bases, J lost 6 bases, and 15 bases lay in between.

The V call is TRBV13, the J call TRBJ2-3; 8 bases match TRBD1. Germline V gives CDR1 PRHDT, CDR2 FYEKMQ (reference sequence). Trimming at V came to 5 bases and at J to 11 bases, leaving 6 bases not matched to a gene. This CDR3 is built from 12 residues. CDR3 residues: CASSPGQGGQYF. The CDR3 nucleotides are TGTGCCAGCAGCCCCGGACAGGGAGGGCAGTATTTT.

The chain is built from TRBV6-7 and TRBJ2-5; TRBD1 aligns across 11 bases. Being an ORF, TRBV6-7 has a function that is uncertain. V was pared by 7 bases and J by 5 bases, with 15 bases of the junction left unmatched. The CDR3 has 17 amino acids. The CDR3, as DNA: TGTGCCAGCAAAGGATTGGGTTTCGGGACAGGGGGGGAGACCCAGTACTTC. This gives the protein CASKGLGFGTGGETQYF.